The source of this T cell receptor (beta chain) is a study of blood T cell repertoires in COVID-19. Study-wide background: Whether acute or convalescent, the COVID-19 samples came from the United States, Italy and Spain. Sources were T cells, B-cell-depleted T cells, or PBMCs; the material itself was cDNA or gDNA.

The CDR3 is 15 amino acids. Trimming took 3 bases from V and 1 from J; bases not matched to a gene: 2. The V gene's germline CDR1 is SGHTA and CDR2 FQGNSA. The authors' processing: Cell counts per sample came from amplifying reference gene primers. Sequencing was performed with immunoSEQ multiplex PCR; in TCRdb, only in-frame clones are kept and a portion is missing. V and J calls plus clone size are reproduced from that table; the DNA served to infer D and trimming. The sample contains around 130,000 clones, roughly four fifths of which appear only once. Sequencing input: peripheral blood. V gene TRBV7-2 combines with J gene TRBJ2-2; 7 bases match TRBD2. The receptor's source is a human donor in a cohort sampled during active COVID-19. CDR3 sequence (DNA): TGTGCCAGCAGCTTGACTAGCCTGAACACCGGGGAGCTGTTTTTT. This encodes CASSLTSLNTGELFF.